A selection of T cell receptor beta chains follows, all from one sample in a study of blood T cells in healthy people across ages. TCRdb ran MiXCR on the 5' RACE reads and lists one entry per CDR3 protein. The profile covers roughly 800,000 distinct CDR3 sequences, with roughly 25% appearing a single time and roughly a tenth taken by the ten largest. These same data were also listed under a study on T cells of mothers and their children.

The source material was blood. Receptors were obtained from a boy between 10 and 17 years old in good health. The CDR3 runs from the conserved cysteine through the conserved F or W. A D gene is named only where the DNA matches it firmly. Clone size is given for some rows only: seen once, a few or many times, or a class if the clone is expanded.

J gene,V gene,clone size,D gene,CDR3 DNA,CDR3 protein
TRBJ2-2,TRBV9,NA,NA,TGTGCCAGCAGCGTCTTCGACGAGACCGGGGAGCTGTTTTTT,CASSVFDETGELFF
TRBJ2-1,TRBV7-6,many,TRBD2,TGTGCCAGCAGCTTAGATCTCAGCGGGGGGGCCAATGAGCAGTTCTTC,CASSLDLSGGANEQFF
TRBJ2-1,TRBV13,few,NA,TGTGCCAGCAGCTTGACCGGTGAGGGAGGAGGTTGGAATGAGCAGTTCTTC,CASSLTGEGGGWNEQFF
TRBJ2-3,TRBV3-1,NA,NA,TGTGCCAGCAGCCACTTGCGGGACCGAGATACGCAGTATTTT,CASSHLRDRDTQYF
TRBJ2-4,TRBV12-3/TRBV12-4,NA,TRBD2,TGTGCCAGCAGTTTTTCAGGCGGGAGGGCGGCCAAAAACATTCAGTACTTC,CASSFSGGRAAKNIQYF
TRBJ1-4,TRBV11-2,few,NA,TGTGCCAGCAGCCCCCCGGGCCCAACTAATGAAAAACTGTTTTTT,CASSPPGPTNEKLFF
TRBJ2-7,TRBV28,NA,TRBD1,TGTGCCAGCAGTTTATTCCTTACAGGGGGCAGCGACGAGCAGTACTTC,CASSLFLTGGSDEQYF
TRBJ2-6,TRBV6-2/TRBV6-3,few,NA,TGTGCCAGCTATTTCTCTGGGGCCAACGTCCTGACTTTC,CASYFSGANVLTF
TRBJ1-2,TRBV6-5,NA,NA,TGTGCCAGCAGCCCCTTATTAGGGTCTCCCTATGGCTACACCTTC,CASSPLLGSPYGYTF
TRBJ2-7,TRBV20-1,NA,TRBD1,TGCAGTGCCCATGGGACAGGGGTGAGCGAGCAGTACTTC,CSAHGTGVSEQYF
TRBJ2-1,TRBV28,NA,NA,TGTGCCGCCCTGGGACTTATGGGTGAGCAGTTCTTC,CAALGLMGEQFF
TRBJ1-2,TRBV7-3,few,NA,TGTGCCAGCAGCTTTGAGGCGGGGAACTACTATGGCTACACCTTC,CASSFEAGNYYGYTF
TRBJ2-7,TRBV7-9,many,NA,TGTGCCAGCAGCTTATCCGGGAACGAGCAGTACTTC,CASSLSGNEQYF
TRBJ1-2,TRBV2,NA,NA,TGTGCCAGCCGACTGGAAGCTGGCTACACCTTC,CASRLEAGYTF
TRBJ2-3,TRBV6-2/TRBV6-3,few,TRBD2,TGTGCCAGCAGCCTTACCCCAAAGACTAGCGGGGATACAGATACGCAGTATTTT,CASSLTPKTSGDTDTQYF
TRBJ2-5,TRBV7-9,few,NA,TGTGCCAGCAGCTTAGTTACCAGACAAGAGATCCAGTACTTC,CASSLVTRQEIQYF
TRBJ2-7,TRBV27,NA,TRBD2,TGTGCCAGCACCGGAGGGGAGCGGGGGGGAAACTACGAGCAGTACTTC,CASTGGERGGNYEQYF
TRBJ2-7,TRBV28,many,TRBD1,TGTGCCAGCAGTTTTAGCAGGGGGCAAAACGAGCAGTACTTC,CASSFSRGQNEQYF
TRBJ1-2,TRBV25-1,NA,NA,TGTGCCAGCAGTGAATTGACAGGCTATGGCTACACCTTC,CASSELTGYGYTF
TRBJ2-1,TRBV5-6,few,NA,TGTGCCAGCAGCTTGGCCGTACGACAGGCCTACAATGAGCAGTTCTTC,CASSLAVRQAYNEQFF